The text below deals with one T cell receptor (beta chain). Clinical histories supplied by participants themselves formed the basis of cohort assignment. Donors of Cohort 3 who recovered were those that had two negative PCRs, clearance, or symptom resolution. The entry originates in a study of blood T cell repertoires in COVID-19. Whole-study context: The samples span acute and convalescent COVID-19 from the United States, Italy and Spain.

The germline V gene encodes CDR1 GTSNPN and CDR2 SVGIG (reference sequence). The V and J ends lost 5 bases and 8 bases respectively, with 12 bases between them. CDR3 length: 11 residues. The authors' processing: How many nucleated cells were present was estimated from reference gene primer amplification. TCRdb's copy holds only in-frame clones and misses some; the assay was immunoSEQ multiplex PCR. V, J and clone size derive from that table, while D and trimming were established from the DNA sequence. The table shows 250,000 to 350,000 clones, with roughly 85% occurring only once. The chain carries TRBV30 and TRBJ1-2; TRBD1 is a possible D gene (5 bases). Sequenced: PBMCs or T cells enriched from blood (not recorded which). The clonotype was recovered from a woman under 40 who had recovered from COVID-19. For the CDR3, the DNA is TGTGCCTGGTCCGGGACTGGGGGCTACACCTTC. Encoded protein: CAWSGTGGYTF.